A selection of T cell receptor beta chains follows, all from one sample in a study of OX40 agonist ivuxolimab in advanced cancers. Repertoires were generated with immunoSEQ multiplex PCR, while TCRdb's copy carries only in-frame clones and drops some. The sample contains fewer than 85,000 clones, approximately 82% of which appear only once. The sequenced sample was CD4+ or CD8+ T cells sorted from blood, obtained in a trial of the OX40 agonist ivuxolimab. The receptors were sampled from an adult with an advanced solid tumor such as melanoma, head and neck, liver or kidney cancer. The CDR3 runs from the conserved cysteine through the conserved F or W. A D gene is named only where the DNA matches it firmly.

J: TRBJ1-2
D: .
V: TRBV28
DNA: TGTGCCAGCAGTTTGTTGGTTGGGGGAAATGGCTACACCTTC
CDR3: CASSLLVGGNGYTF

J: TRBJ1-4
D: .
V: TRBV10-1
DNA: TGCGCCAGCAGTGACGGAGGACTGAATGAAAAACTGTTTTTT
CDR3: CASSDGGLNEKLFF

J: TRBJ1-2
D: .
V: TRBV7-9
DNA: TGTGCCAGCAGCTTAGGGGGTTATGGCTACACCTTC
CDR3: CASSLGGYGYTF

J: TRBJ2-3
D: .
V: TRBV7-2
DNA: TGTGCCAGCAGCCTTTTTAGGGGAAGCACAGATACGCAGTATTTT
CDR3: CASSLFRGSTDTQYF

J: TRBJ2-4
D: .
V: TRBV11-2
DNA: TGTGCCAGCAGCCTCCCGTGGAGGATCGCCAAAAACATTCAGTACTTC
CDR3: CASSLPWRIAKNIQYF

J: TRBJ2-7
D: .
V: TRBV5-1
DNA: TGCGCCAGCAGCTTCCAGGGAATCTACGAGCAGTACTTC
CDR3: CASSFQGIYEQYF

J: TRBJ2-5
D: .
V: TRBV11-2
DNA: TGTGCCAGCAGCCCGCGAGTTACTACGGGGACCCAGTACTTC
CDR3: CASSPRVTTGTQYF

J: TRBJ1-3
D: .
V: TRBV10-3
DNA: TGTGCCATCAGTCGGAACTCTGGAAACACCATATATTTT
CDR3: CAISRNSGNTIYF

J: TRBJ1-6
D: TRBD1
V: TRBV7-2
DNA: TGTGCCAGCAGCTCATTGGGGACAGGGGTGGGGAATAATTCACCCCTCCACTTT
CDR3: CASSSLGTGVGNNSPLHF

J: TRBJ2-5
D: .
V: TRBV5-4
DNA: TGTGCCAGCAGCTTGGTTGGGGGCGCGAGGAAGACCCAGTACTTC
CDR3: CASSLVGGARKTQYF

J: TRBJ2-7
D: .
V: TRBV20-1
DNA: TGCAGTGCTTTTCAGCGCTACGAGCAGTACTTC
CDR3: CSAFQRYEQYF

J: TRBJ2-1
D: .
V: TRBV19
DNA: TGTGCCACCTCGGGACTGTCTTACAATGAGCAGTTCTTC
CDR3: CATSGLSYNEQFF

J: TRBJ2-2
D: TRBD2
V: TRBV11-1
DNA: TGTGCCAGCAGCGCGGGGGCCGGGGAGCTGTTTTTT
CDR3: CASSAGAGELFF

J: TRBJ2-7
D: .
V: TRBV5-1
DNA: TGCGCCAGCAGCGACGGGGAGTCCTACGAGCAGTACTTC
CDR3: CASSDGESYEQYF

J: TRBJ2-5
D: TRBD1
V: TRBV2
DNA: TGTGCCAGCAGGACGGACAGGGTAGAGACCCAGTACTTC
CDR3: CASRTDRVETQYF

J: TRBJ2-5
D: .
V: TRBV7-9
DNA: TGTGCCAGCAGCCAGAAGGGGGAAGAGACCCAGTACTTC
CDR3: CASSQKGEETQYF

J: TRBJ1-2
D: .
V: TRBV7-9
DNA: TGTGCCAGCAGCTTAGTGGGATTAAACTATGGCTACACCTTC
CDR3: CASSLVGLNYGYTF

J: TRBJ1-1
D: .
V: TRBV2
DNA: TGTGCCAGCAGTGCTCGCCAGCTTACGATGAACACTGAAGCTTTCTTT
CDR3: CASSARQLTMNTEAFF

J: TRBJ1-1
D: .
V: TRBV15
DNA: TGTGCCACCAGCAGAGCAGGAGGCATCACTGAAGCTTTCTTT
CDR3: CATSRAGGITEAFF

J: TRBJ2-5
D: TRBD2
V: TRBV4-2
DNA: TGTGCCAGCAGCCAAGGGACTAGCGGGAGCCAAGAGACCCAGTACTTC
CDR3: CASSQGTSGSQETQYF

J: TRBJ1-2
D: .
V: TRBV6-6
DNA: TGTGCCAGCAGTCTGGGGTCAACTGGGGACTATGGCTACACCTTC
CDR3: CASSLGSTGDYGYTF

J: TRBJ2-7
D: .
V: TRBV15
DNA: TGTGCCACCAGCAGAGTTAGAGACTATGAGGGGAACGAGCAGTACTTC
CDR3: CATSRVRDYEGNEQYF